This T cell receptor (beta chain) was profiled in a study of blood T cells in healthy people across ages. Donors were systemically healthy Caucasian individuals from Russia aged about 6 to 100 years. Study-level findings and limits: No conclusive comparison of naive versus antigen-experienced cells was possible with unsorted PBMCs. Naive CD4+ cell counts and diversity both ran higher in long-lived than in aged donors.

Remarks on this clonotype: Its antigen is not known.

Primers used in a second PCR of about 7 to 11 cycles were a sample-barcoded 5' primer and a J-beta primer mix. The authors tagged each cDNA molecule using a template-switch adaptor with 12 random nucleotides. TCRdb re-called the 5' RACE reads through MiXCR, storing one row per CDR3 protein. This table holds hundreds of thousands of distinct CDR3 sequences, roughly 30% found once. CDR1 and CDR2 (germline): LNHNV, YYDKDF (reference sequence). The CDR3 is 14 residues long. Trimming took off 0 bases at V and 8 bases at J, with 10 bases between the two ends. The chain has TRBV15 and TRBJ1-4, with D unclear. The specimen sequenced was blood. The sequence came from a woman older than 75 in good health. CDR3 residues: CATSRDWSEEKLFF. CDR3 nucleotides: TGTGCCACCAGCAGAGATTGGTCTGAAGAAAAACTGTTTTTT.